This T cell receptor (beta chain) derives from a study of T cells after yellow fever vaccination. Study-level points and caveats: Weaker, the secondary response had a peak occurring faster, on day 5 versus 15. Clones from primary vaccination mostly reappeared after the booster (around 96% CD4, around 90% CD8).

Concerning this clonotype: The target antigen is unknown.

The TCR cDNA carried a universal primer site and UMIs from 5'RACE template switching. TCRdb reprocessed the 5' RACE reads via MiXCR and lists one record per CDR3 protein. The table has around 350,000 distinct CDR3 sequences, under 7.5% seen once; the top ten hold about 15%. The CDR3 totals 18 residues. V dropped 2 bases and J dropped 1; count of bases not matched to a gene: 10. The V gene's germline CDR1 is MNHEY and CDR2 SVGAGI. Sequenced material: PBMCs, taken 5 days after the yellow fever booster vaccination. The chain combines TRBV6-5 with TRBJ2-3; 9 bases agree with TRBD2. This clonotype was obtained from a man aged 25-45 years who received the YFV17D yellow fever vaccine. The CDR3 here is CASSYTAGGARGTDTQYF. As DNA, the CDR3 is TGTGCCAGCAGTTACACCGCGGGAGGGGCCCGAGGCACAGATACGCAGTATTTT.